Below are 17 T cell receptor beta chains sequenced from a single sample in a study of blood T cell repertoires in COVID-19. The assay was immunoSEQ multiplex PCR, and TCRdb's table has in-frame clones only and misses some. The table shows some 180,000 clones, with 88% occurring only once. What was sequenced was peripheral blood. The receptors shown here come from a middle-aged man who had recovered from COVID-19.

The chain has TRBV2 and TRBJ2-3; a possible D gene is TRBD1 (6 bases). The ends were cut back, 7 bases at V and 6 bases at J, with 17 bases in the middle. Germline V gene sequence: CDR1 SNHLY, CDR2 FYNNEI. This CDR3 has 14 amino acids. In DNA, the CDR3 is TGTGCCAGCACCAATCGGGACACCCAGGATACGCAGTATTTT. Encoded protein: CASTNRDTQDTQYF.

The genes are TRBV6-5 and TRBJ2-7; the D is unclear. The CDR3 consists of 12 residues. Trimming stripped 0 bases from V and 5 bases from J, with 5 bases between. Germline values: CDR1 MNHEY, CDR2 SVGAGI. The CDR3 sequence is CASSYSLDEQYF. The DNA for the CDR3 is TGTGCCAGCAGTTACTCGTTAGACGAGCAGTACTTC.

This clone showed up just a few times. V gene TRBV19 combines with J gene TRBJ1-1; D perhaps matches TRBD1 (6 bases). Trimming removed 2 bases at V and 1 base at J, with 14 bases between. The CDR3 consists of 16 residues. CDR1 and CDR2 (germline): LNHDA, SQIVND (reference sequence). The CDR3 DNA sequence: TGTGCCAGTAGTATATGGCAGGGGCCCACGAACACTGAAGCTTTCTTT. Translating gives CASSIWQGPTNTEAFF. The variable domain in full, with the rest retrieved from reference TRBV19 and TRBJ1-1, is DGGITQSPKYLFRKEGQNVTLSCEQNLNHDAMYWYRQDPGQGLRLIYYSQIVNDFQKGDIAEGYSVSREKKESFPLTVTSAQKNPTAFYLCASSIWQGPTNTEAFFGQGTRLTVV.

This clone was found a few times. The rearrangement joins TRBV5-1 to TRBJ1-4; TRBD1 is a possible D gene (6 bases). V lost 4 bases to trimming and J lost 8 bases, with 18 bases between them. CDR3 length: 15 amino acids. Germline V gene sequence: CDR1 SGHRS, CDR2 YFSETQ. For the CDR3, the DNA is TGCGCCAGCAGCCTCCGGCGGGGGCAGGGGGAAAAACTGTTTTTT. Its protein is CASSLRRGQGEKLFF.

This clone appeared a single time. The gene calls are TRBV3-1 (or the pseudogene TRBV3-2) and TRBJ1-2; D gene unclear. Germline-derived CDR1 and CDR2 are LGHDT and YNNKEL (reference sequence). The CDR3 runs 14 residues. The V and J ends lost 1 base and 6 bases respectively, with 12 bases between them. The CDR3 reads CASSQGRLGNGYTF. The CDR3 DNA sequence: TGTGCCAGCAGCCAAGGGAGGCTGGGAAATGGCTACACCTTC.

This chain uses TRBV21-1 with TRBJ2-5; the D call TRBD2 from the table was never checked on the DNA. TRBV21-1 is a listed pseudogene. The length of the CDR3 is 17 residues. CDR3 nucleotide sequence: TGTGCCAGCAGCAAAGGACTTAGCGGGAGGGAACAAGAGACCCAGTACTTC. Encoded protein: CASSKGLSGREQETQYF.

Comments on this clone: The same CDR3 is also encoded by other DNA sequences in this sample. V usage is TRBV6-5 and J usage is TRBJ1-5; 7 nucleotides match TRBD1. The CDR3 extends over 15 amino acids. V trimming: 0 bases; J trimming: 4 bases; junction bases outside the gene matches: 3. Germline lookup yields CDR1 MNHEY and CDR2 SVGAGI. DNA for the CDR3: TGTGCCAGCAGTTACTCAGGGGGCGGGAATCAGCCCCAGCATTTT. Translating it yields CASSYSGGGNQPQHF.

The chain has TRBV11-2 and TRBJ2-3; 9 bases align to TRBD1. The CDR3 covers 16 residues. Germline assignment: CDR1 SGHAT and CDR2 FQNNGV. The junction had 6 bases not matched to a gene; V was cut back by 4 bases and J by 1 base. CDR3: CASSSNRGQGTDTQYF. In DNA form, the CDR3 reads TGTGCCAGCAGCTCAAACAGGGGGCAGGGCACAGATACGCAGTATTTT.

V and J are TRBV7-3 and TRBJ2-3; a possible D gene is TRBD2 (7 bases). V gave up 8 bases and J gave up 4 bases, with 16 bases separating them. The CDR3 has 14 residues. Germline V gene sequence: CDR1 SGHTA, CDR2 FQGTGA. The CDR3 is CASSLRGGSDTQYF. In DNA form, the CDR3 reads TGTGCCAGCTCCTTGAGGGGGGGATCAGATACGCAGTATTTT.

The chain uses TRBV4-3 and TRBJ1-2; tentatively, D is TRBD1 (5 bases). V was shortened by 1 base and J by 6 bases, with 9 bases between the two germline ends. The germline V gene has CDR1 LGHNA and CDR2 YSLEER. CDR3 length equals 13 residues. In DNA form, the CDR3 reads TGCGCCAGCAGCCAAGTGGCAGGGCATGGCTACACCTTC. It is translated as CASSQVAGHGYTF.

The chain joins TRBV6-5 to TRBJ1-2, with 10 bases aligning to TRBD1. The ends lost 5 bases at V and 4 bases at J; junction bases unmatched: 4. Per the germline V gene, CDR1 is MNHEY and CDR2 is SVGAGI. This CDR3 has 14 residues. This CDR3 reads CASSRDRGGYGYTF. The CDR3 DNA sequence: TGTGCCAGCAGTCGGGACAGGGGTGGCTATGGCTACACCTTC.

This clone has a single count. The chain has TRBV28 and TRBJ2-3; TRBD1 matches at 9 bases. With 3 bases clipped from V and 10 bases from J, the junction kept 8 bases outside the gene matches. Germline V gives CDR1 MDHEN, CDR2 SYDVKM. CDR3 length equals 14 residues. CDR3 protein: CASSFGTGTFAQYF. The CDR3 DNA reads as TGTGCCAGCAGTTTCGGGACAGGGACGTTCGCGCAGTATTTT.

V and J are TRBV6-6 and TRBJ2-1; no firm D call. V lost 7 bases, J lost 5 bases, and 12 bases lay in between. Germline V CDR1 and CDR2: MNHNY, SVGAGI (reference sequence). This CDR3 region has 13 residues. As DNA, the CDR3 is TGTGCCAGCAATCGCGTTCCGGACAATGAGCAGTTCTTC. Protein sequence: CASNRVPDNEQFF.

Details on this clone: An end of the junction differs from the germline gene, which may be a read error. This rearrangement joins TRBV9 to TRBJ1-3, with 8 bases fitting TRBD1. The germline V gene encodes CDR1 SGDLS and CDR2 YYNGEE. This CDR3 has 11 amino acids. The CDR3 sequence: CASSFRQGRHF. In DNA, the CDR3 is TGTGCCAGCAGCTTTCGACAGGGGAGGCATTTT. Combining the CDR3 with reference TRBV9 and TRBJ1-3 gives the whole variable domain DSGVTQTPKHLITATGQRVTLRCSPRSGDLSVYWYQQSLDQGLQFLIQYYNGEERAKGNILERFSAQQFPDLHSELNLSSLELGDSALYFCASSFRQGRHFGEGSWLTVV.

The chain links TRBV6-5 to TRBJ1-3; D perhaps matches TRBD1 (6 bases). The CDR3 length is 15 residues. The germline V gene has CDR1 MNHEY and CDR2 SVGAGI. V lost 6 bases, J lost 0 bases, and 12 bases lay in between. CDR3 in amino acids: CASRARGDSGNTIYF. In nucleotides, the CDR3 is TGTGCCAGCAGGGCCAGGGGAGACTCTGGAAACACCATATATTTT.

This chain joins TRBV3-1 (or the pseudogene TRBV3-2) and TRBJ2-5; no clear D. This CDR3 has 11 residues. CDR1 LGHDT and CDR2 YNNKEL come from the germline V gene (reference sequence). The ends were cut back, 6 bases at V and 3 bases at J, with 5 bases in the middle. CDR3 region: CASRREETQYF. The CDR3 DNA reads TGTGCCAGCAGGCGCGAAGAGACCCAGTACTTC.

The CDR3 region is CASSLGTGNQPQHF. The CDR3 DNA sequence: TGTGCCAGCAGCTTGGGGACAGGGAATCAGCCCCAGCATTTT. The chain links TRBV5-4 to TRBJ1-5, with 8 positions matching TRBD1. CDR3 length: 14 amino acids. V dropped 0 bases and J dropped 4; count of bases not matched to a gene: 0. The V gene's germline CDR1 is SGHNT and CDR2 YYREEE (reference sequence).